This passage covers 22 T cell receptor beta chains from one sample sequenced in a study of response to subunit inactivated influenza vaccine. TCRdb re-derived calls from the RT-PCR reads in MiXCR, one entry per CDR3 protein. The sample has almost 250,000 distinct CDR3 sequences, 9.5% to 15% seen once; the top ten hold 7.8%. This material consisted of non-naive T cells sorted from PBMCs, taken 14 days before vaccination. Receptors were obtained from a man between 50 and 59 years old who received an inactivated influenza vaccine.

J is TRBJ2-1 and V is TRBV12-3 or TRBV12-4, with 7 nucleotides matching TRBD2. This CDR3 region has 14 residues. The V gene end was trimmed by 6 bases and the J gene end by 4 bases; junction bases not matched to a gene: 6. The CDR3 sequence is CASRGLSTYNEQFF. The CDR3 DNA reads as TGTGCCAGCAGGGGACTATCTACTTACAATGAGCAGTTCTTC.

This chain connects TRBV4-3 to TRBJ2-7; 10 nucleotides agree with TRBD2. The junction had 8 bases not matched to a gene; V was cut back by 0 bases and J by 6 bases. This CDR3 spans 16 amino acids. CDR1 and CDR2 (germline): LGHNA, YSLEER. CDR3 DNA sequence: TGCGCCAGCAGCCAAGATATGCTAGCGGGAGCATCCGAGCAGTACTTC. Translation gives CASSQDMLAGASEQYF.

The table lists this clonotype with many counts. The chain couples TRBV4-2 to TRBJ2-2; 10 bases match TRBD2. V was pared by 0 bases and J by 6 bases, with 10 bases of the junction left unmatched. From germline, CDR1 is LGHNA and CDR2 YNFKEQ. The CDR3 is 18 residues long. In nucleotides, the CDR3 is TGTGCCAGCAGCCAAGAAAGGCCGGGACTAGCGTACCCCGGGGAGCTGTTTTTT. This translates into CASSQERPGLAYPGELFF.

V usage is TRBV9 and J usage is TRBJ2-5; TRBD2 matches 7 bases. With 4 bases clipped from V and 0 bases from J, the junction kept 9 bases outside the gene matches. CDR1 is SGDLS, CDR2 YYNGEE, per germline. The CDR3 length is 16 residues. The CDR3 spells CASSPWASGYQETQYF. The CDR3 bases are TGTGCCAGCAGCCCGTGGGCTAGCGGTTACCAAGAGACCCAGTACTTC.

This clonotype was seen many times. The chain joins TRBV4-2 to TRBJ2-7; D remains unclear. V shed 2 bases and J shed 1 base, with 6 bases lying between them. Germline V gene lookup returns CDR1 LGHNA and CDR2 YNFKEQ. The CDR3 is made up of 13 amino acids. The DNA of the CDR3 is TGTGCCAGCAGCCAAACAGCTTCCTACGAGCAGTACTTC. Amino acid sequence: CASSQTASYEQYF.

This clonotype was seen many times. The V and J genes are TRBV20-1 and TRBJ2-5; D gene uncertain. V lost 4 bases, J lost 4 bases, and 16 bases lay in between. Germline CDR1 reads DFQATT; CDR2 reads SNEGSKA (reference sequence). The CDR3 loop spans 14 amino acids. The CDR3 protein is CSANPLSFGETQYF. For the CDR3, the DNA is TGCAGTGCTAACCCCCTGTCGTTTGGAGAGACCCAGTACTTC.

The chain couples TRBV4-1 to TRBJ1-4; TRBD1 might be the D (5 bases). V lost 3 bases and J 8 bases, leaving 10 bases between the germline ends. Germline V gene lookup returns CDR1 MGHRA and CDR2 YSYEKL. CDR3 length equals 13 residues. The CDR3 nucleotides read TGCGCCAGCAGCCAGGGGGTCCGGGAAAAACTGTTTTTT. This encodes CASSQGVREKLFF.

The J gene is TRBJ2-3, the V gene TRBV6-4; maybe TRBD2 (6 bases). The CDR3 is 16 amino acids. Trimming removed 3 bases from V and 4 bases from J, with 17 bases in between. The germline V gene encodes CDR1 MRHNA and CDR2 SNTAGT. The CDR3, as DNA: TGTGCCAGCAGTGAAAACGGGACTCCAGGGCCAGATACGCAGTATTTT. Its protein product is CASSENGTPGPDTQYF.

The table lists this clonotype with a count of one. This may come from a read error, since a much larger clone is one base off. The V call is TRBV20-1, the J call TRBJ2-7; D remains ambiguous. V lost 7 bases and J lost 0, with 16 bases in between. Germline V gives CDR1 DFQATT, CDR2 SNEGSKA (reference sequence). This CDR3 has 14 residues. The CDR3 reads CSVNTQSSSYEQYF. The CDR3 nucleotides are TGCAGTGTTAATACGCAGTCGAGCTCCTACGAGCAGTACTTC.

This clonotype was seen many times. The CDR3 DNA reads as TGCGCCAGCAGCCTGGACAGGGTTGAACATGGTGAAGCTTTCTTT. Protein sequence: CASSLDRVEHGEAFF. The V and J genes are TRBV5-1 and TRBJ1-1; TRBD1 agrees at 8 bases. The ends lost 4 bases at V and 7 bases at J; junction bases unmatched: 12. This CDR3 is built from 15 residues. Per germline, CDR1 SGHRS and CDR2 YFSETQ.

This chain links TRBV3-1 with TRBJ2-5; 15 bases map to TRBD2. J was trimmed by 5 bases and V by 4 bases; bases with no gene match: 5. Germline lookup yields CDR1 LGHDT and CDR2 YNNKEL (reference sequence). This CDR3 is built from 16 residues. The CDR3 region is CASSLTGLAGGETQYF. The CDR3 DNA follows: TGTGCCAGCAGCCTCACCGGACTAGCGGGGGGGGAGACCCAGTACTTC.

The rearrangement uses TRBV27 and TRBJ2-1; D possibly corresponds to TRBD1 (6 bases). The germline V gene has CDR1 MNHEY and CDR2 SMNVEV (reference sequence). V shed 7 bases and J shed 6 bases, with 16 bases lying between them. This CDR3 comprises 14 residues. The CDR3 coding sequence is TGTGCCAGCACTCAAGGGGGTCCAGGCAATGAGCAGTTCTTC. Its protein product is CASTQGGPGNEQFF.

This clonotype was seen ten or more times. The rearrangement uses TRBV7-8 and TRBJ2-1, with TRBD2 matching over 9 bases. CDR3 length: 15 amino acids. Germline CDR1 SGHVS, CDR2 FQNEAQ. The J segment lost 7 bases and the V segment lost 6 bases, leaving 10 bases of the junction unmatched. The CDR3 DNA is TGTGCCAGCAGGGGTAGCGGGGGTGTTAGGAATGAGCAGTTCTTC. Amino acid sequence: CASRGSGGVRNEQFF.

The chain employs TRBV12-3 or TRBV12-4 and TRBJ1-4, with 8 nucleotides matching TRBD1. The CDR3 spans 16 residues. V was pared by 5 bases and J by 0 bases, with 5 bases of the junction left unmatched. The CDR3 protein is CASSGDRFPTNEKLFF. The CDR3, as DNA: TGTGCCAGCAGTGGGGACAGGTTTCCAACTAATGAAAAACTGTTTTTT.

The V and J genes are TRBV20-1 and TRBJ1-5, with D possibly being TRBD1 (5 bases). Looked up from germline, CDR1 is DFQATT and CDR2 is SNEGSKA (reference sequence). The length of the CDR3 is 15 residues. Between the trimmed V and J ends, which lost 2 bases and 7 bases, there was a span of 18 bases. In DNA, the CDR3 is TGCAGTGCTAGACCCCCGGGAGGGGCAGGGCAGCCCCAGCATTTT. Translating it yields CSARPPGGAGQPQHF.

This clonotype was observed a handful of times. This chain joins TRBV20-1 and TRBJ1-6; D might be TRBD1 (6 bases). V lost 6 bases and J lost 4, with 22 bases in between. CDR3 length: 17 residues. The germline V gene has CDR1 DFQATT and CDR2 SNEGSKA (reference sequence). Here the CDR3 DNA reads TGCAGTGCCGCGGAAAGTACAGGGATTTCGTATAATTCACCCCTCCACTTT. Protein sequence: CSAAESTGISYNSPLHF.

This clonotype was observed a handful of times. This sequence joins TRBV5-5 and TRBJ2-4, with 7 bases aligning to TRBD1. The CDR3 is 15 amino acids. The trim removed 4 bases at V and 3 bases at J, leaving 7 bases unmatched. From germline, CDR1 is SGHKS and CDR2 YYEKEE (reference sequence). CDR3 DNA sequence: TGTGCCAGCAGCATAGCCGGGACAGACAAAAACATTCAGTACTTC. It translates to CASSIAGTDKNIQYF. The whole variable domain, filled in from reference TRBV5-5 and TRBJ2-4, reads DAGVTQSPTHLIKTRGQQVTLRCSPISGHKSVSWYQQVLGQGPQFIFQYYEKEERGRGNFPDRFSARQFPNYSSELNVNALLLGDSALYLCASSIAGTDKNIQYFGAGTRLSVL.

This clonotype was detected a few times. CDR3 residues: CASSYRAMGYEQYF. DNA of the CDR3: TGTGCCAGCAGCTACCGGGCTATGGGATACGAGCAGTACTTC. The chain employs TRBV9 and TRBJ2-7; D call uncertain. The CDR3 runs 14 residues. V was pared by 4 bases and J by 4 bases, with 15 bases between. Germline-derived CDR1 and CDR2 are SGDLS and YYNGEE.

This clonotype was seen only a few times. The chain joins TRBV12-3 or TRBV12-4 to TRBJ2-1, with D perhaps TRBD2 (5 bases). V lost 2 bases, J lost 2 bases, and 10 bases lay in between. CDR3 length: 15 residues. The CDR3 sequence: CASSLSGSAYNEQFF. CDR3 sequence (DNA): TGTGCCAGCAGTTTAAGTGGGAGCGCCTACAATGAGCAGTTCTTC.

The CDR3 DNA reads as TGCGCCAGCAGCTTGACTAGCGGGATGTCCTCCTACAATGAGCAGTTCTTC. It codes for CASSLTSGMSSYNEQFF. The chain carries TRBV5-1 and TRBJ2-1; 10 nucleotides match TRBD2. CDR1 and CDR2 (germline): SGHRS, YFSETQ. V was pared by 1 base and J by 0 bases, with 4 bases of the junction left unmatched. CDR3 size: 17 residues.

The genes are TRBV7-2 and TRBJ2-3, with D possibly matching TRBD2 (5 bases). The CDR3 spans 17 residues. Looked up from germline, CDR1 is SGHTA and CDR2 is FQGNSA. V was shortened by 3 bases and J by 2 bases, with 18 bases between the two germline ends. The CDR3 sequence: CASSLQGLATSTDTQYF. In DNA, the CDR3 is TGTGCCAGCAGCTTGCAAGGGCTAGCAACCTCCACAGATACGCAGTATTTT.

V gene TRBV5-1 combines with J gene TRBJ1-6; a possible D gene is TRBD1 (5 bases). CDR3 length: 12 residues. The V gene lost 7 bases and the J gene lost 5 bases, with 7 bases spanning the gap. CDR1 and CDR2 from the germline V gene are SGHRS and YFSETQ. For the CDR3, the DNA is TGCGCCAGCGGGACGGATAATTCACCCCTCCACTTT. Amino acid sequence: CASGTDNSPLHF.